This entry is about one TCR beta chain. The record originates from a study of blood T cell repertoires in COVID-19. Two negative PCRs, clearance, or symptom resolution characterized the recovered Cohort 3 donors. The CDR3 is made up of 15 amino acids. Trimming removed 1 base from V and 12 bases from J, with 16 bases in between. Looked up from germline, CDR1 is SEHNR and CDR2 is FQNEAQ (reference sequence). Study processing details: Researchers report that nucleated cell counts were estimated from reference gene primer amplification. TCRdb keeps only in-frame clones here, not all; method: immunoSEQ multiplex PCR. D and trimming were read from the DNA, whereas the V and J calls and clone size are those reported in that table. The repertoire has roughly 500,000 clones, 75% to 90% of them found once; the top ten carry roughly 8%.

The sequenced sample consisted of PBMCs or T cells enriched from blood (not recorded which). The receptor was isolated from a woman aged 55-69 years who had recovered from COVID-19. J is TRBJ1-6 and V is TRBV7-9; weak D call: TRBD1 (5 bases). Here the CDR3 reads CASSLVTGGLGPLHF. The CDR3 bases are TGTGCCAGCAGCTTAGTGACCGGGGGGTTAGGACCCCTCCACTTT.